Below are 24 T cell receptor beta chains sequenced from a single sample in a study of shared clonotypes between healthy human individuals. Sequencing used immunoSEQ multiplex PCR; TCRdb keeps in-frame clones, though not all of them. The sample yields approximately 2.4 million clones, under 97% seen once. Sequencing was carried out using naive CD4+ T cells sorted from blood. Sample subset: CD45RA+ positively selected. These receptors were collected from a man aged 18-30 years in good health.

This chain uses TRBV19 with TRBJ1-4, with 7 positions matching TRBD1. Losses at the gene ends were 5 bases for V and 10 bases for J; bases not matched to a gene: 7. This CDR3 spans 13 amino acids. In germline, CDR1 is LNHDA, CDR2 SQIVND (reference sequence). The CDR3 region has the DNA TGTGCCAGTAGTCTTTCGACAGGGCCAAAACTGTTTTTT. Translating gives CASSLSTGPKLFF.

The chain combines TRBV2 with TRBJ1-5, with a tentative D call TRBD1 (5 bases). CDR1 and CDR2 from the germline V gene are SNHLY and FYNNEI. This CDR3 region has 16 residues. The germline V and J ends were trimmed by 8 bases and 2 bases, with 19 bases remaining between them. The CDR3: CASGEGSLIGNQPQHF. CDR3 in DNA: TGTGCCAGCGGGGAGGGGAGTTTAATTGGCAATCAGCCCCAGCATTTT.

This chain joins TRBV18 and TRBJ2-2, with 9 bases that match TRBD2. Germline V gives CDR1 KGHSH, CDR2 LQKENI. This CDR3 has 19 residues. Unmatched junction bases numbered 11, after V lost 0 bases and J lost 3 bases. CDR3: CASSPPGLAANPYTGELFF. In DNA form, the CDR3 reads TGTGCCAGCTCACCACCGGGACTAGCTGCCAATCCTTACACCGGGGAGCTGTTTTTT.

The rearrangement links TRBV18 to TRBJ1-2, with no clear D. V gave up 6 bases and J gave up 5 bases, with 16 bases separating them. The CDR3 loop spans 14 amino acids. In germline, CDR1 is KGHSH, CDR2 LQKENI. The CDR3 nucleotides are TGTGCCAGCTCCGGGGATCTGGGCCCTTATGGCTACACCTTC. Protein sequence: CASSGDLGPYGYTF.

The chain has TRBV10-2 and TRBJ2-5; 7 nucleotides agree with TRBD2. The V gene end was trimmed by 6 bases and the J gene end by 5 bases; junction bases not matched to a gene: 6. Germline lookup yields CDR1 WSHSY and CDR2 SAAADI. The CDR3 spans 13 residues. For the CDR3, the DNA is TGCGCCAGCAGCCCGGGGAGGGTTGAGACCCAGTACTTC. Amino acid sequence: CASSPGRVETQYF.

The chain employs TRBV7-2 and TRBJ2-2; D might be TRBD1 (5 bases). CDR3 length: 18 amino acids. V was trimmed by 2 bases and J by 1 base, leaving 17 bases between them. In germline, CDR1 is SGHTA, CDR2 FQGNSA. CDR3 DNA: TGTGCCAGCAGCTTATCGGTCTGGCCAGGGCTGAACACCGGGGAGCTGTTTTTT. Translated: CASSLSVWPGLNTGELFF.

The rearrangement joins TRBV27 to TRBJ2-1; perhaps TRBD2 as D (5 bases). V was pared by 5 bases and J by 5 bases, with 16 bases between. This CDR3 region has 15 residues. CDR1 is MNHEY and CDR2 is SMNVEV in the germline V gene (reference sequence). The CDR3 reads CASSGRAIGDNEQFF. CDR3 coding DNA: TGTGCCAGCAGTGGTAGGGCCATCGGGGACAATGAGCAGTTCTTC.

The V and J genes are TRBV5-1 and TRBJ2-3; a possible D gene is TRBD2 (5 bases). Trimming took 3 bases from V and 5 from J, leaving 13 bases between them. Germline CDR1 is SGHRS and CDR2 is YFSETQ. The CDR3 extends over 14 amino acids. The CDR3 DNA follows: TGCGCCAGCAGCTCCCCGGGCCGGGGAGATACGCAGTATTTT. Its protein is CASSSPGRGDTQYF.

This chain connects TRBV5-1 to TRBJ1-1, with D unclear. Germline assignment: CDR1 SGHRS and CDR2 YFSETQ. This CDR3 spans 14 amino acids. Trimming pared 0 bases from V and 1 base from J, leaving 7 bases between. CDR3 loop: CASSLDRTNTEAFF. DNA of the CDR3: TGCGCCAGCAGCTTGGATAGAACGAACACTGAAGCTTTCTTT.

J is TRBJ1-1 and V is TRBV12-5; TRBD1 might be the D (5 bases). Germline V gives CDR1 LGHNT, CDR2 FRNRAP. This CDR3 has 16 residues. V lost 2 bases and J 4 bases, leaving 17 bases between the germline ends. CDR3 region: CASGLTRGGFGTEAFF. Here the CDR3 DNA reads TGTGCTAGTGGTTTGACCCGGGGGGGTTTTGGCACTGAAGCTTTCTTT.

The chain carries TRBV18 and TRBJ2-5, with 9 nucleotides matching TRBD1. Germline V gene data show CDR1 as KGHSH and CDR2 as LQKENI. J was trimmed by 4 bases and V by 1 base; bases with no gene match: 7. The CDR3 is made up of 16 amino acids. In DNA, the CDR3 is TGTGCCAGCTCACCACGCCCGCTGACAGGGGGAGAGACCCAGTACTTC. This encodes CASSPRPLTGGETQYF.

The chain employs TRBV30 and TRBJ2-1; D is unclear. Germline assignment: CDR1 GTSNPN and CDR2 SVGIG (reference sequence). The CDR3 is 11 amino acids. V lost 5 bases and J lost 10, with 12 bases in between. The CDR3 DNA is TGTGCCTGGTCTGTAGCCTGGGAGCAGTTCTTC. Translation: CAWSVAWEQFF.

The chain recombines TRBV19 with TRBJ2-5; 11 positions match TRBD2. This CDR3 is 16 amino acids long. Germline CDR1 and CDR2: LNHDA and SQIVND (reference sequence). V gave up 4 bases and J gave up 5 bases; unmatched junction bases: 9. This CDR3 is CASSKIAGGFGETQYF. The CDR3 DNA reads as TGTGCCAGTAGTAAGATAGCGGGGGGGTTCGGGGAGACCCAGTACTTC.

This chain joins TRBV28 and TRBJ1-5; D gene unclear. The CDR3 has 17 residues. Germline loops: CDR1 MDHEN, CDR2 SYDVKM. Between the trimmed V and J ends, which lost 3 bases and 9 bases, there was a span of 24 bases. The chain's CDR3 is CASSFKGWQNPRGPQHF. Here the CDR3 DNA reads TGTGCCAGCAGTTTTAAGGGTTGGCAGAACCCCCGAGGGCCCCAGCATTTT.

About this clone itself: The same CDR3 also results from other DNA sequences found in this sample. V gene TRBV7-2 combines with J gene TRBJ2-7; D is possibly TRBD1 (5 bases). V was cut by 1 base and J by 1 base, with 8 bases left in between. This CDR3 has 14 residues. The V gene's germline CDR1 is SGHTA and CDR2 FQGNSA. DNA of the CDR3: TGTGCCAGCAGCTTAGGCCGACAGTCCTACGAGCAGTACTTC. Translating gives CASSLGRQSYEQYF.

This chain links TRBV5-4 with TRBJ2-7; TRBD1 agrees at 10 bases. The CDR3 is 15 residues long. The germline gives CDR1 SGHNT, CDR2 YYREEE (reference sequence). V trimming: 5 bases; J trimming: 6 bases; junction bases outside the gene matches: 11. CDR3 in DNA: TGTGCCAGCAGGTCTGACAGGGGGCTCTCTGGCGAGCAGTACTTC. Translation gives CASRSDRGLSGEQYF.

The V call is TRBV6-5, the J call TRBJ2-1; 9 bases are shared with TRBD2. The CDR3 contains 15 residues. The germline V gene has CDR1 MNHEY and CDR2 SVGAGI. V trimming: 7 bases; J trimming: 6 bases; junction bases outside the gene matches: 10. This CDR3 reads CASTFDSGGLNEQFF. In DNA form, the CDR3 reads TGTGCCAGCACTTTCGACAGCGGGGGGCTCAATGAGCAGTTCTTC.

The chain employs TRBV28 and TRBJ1-1; a weak D match, TRBD1 (5 bases). The V gene's germline CDR1 is MDHEN and CDR2 SYDVKM. The CDR3 is 13 residues long. Deletions cut 4 bases from V and 10 bases from J, with 16 bases between. The CDR3 nucleotides are TGTGCCAGCAGTTCGACAGTTTCCCGGGGAGCTTTCTTT. Translating gives CASSSTVSRGAFF.

The chain carries TRBV10-1 and TRBJ1-1; unclear D gene. The CDR3 sequence is 11 residues long. V shed 3 bases and J shed 2 bases, with 1 base lying between them. Per the germline V gene, CDR1 is WNHNN and CDR2 is SYGVQD (reference sequence). The CDR3 DNA is TGCGCCAGCAGTGATAACACTGAAGCTTTCTTT. It encodes CASSDNTEAFF.

The CDR3 loop is CASSGQGLAEETQYF. Written as DNA, the CDR3 is TGTGCCAGTAGCGGTCAGGGACTAGCGGAAGAGACCCAGTACTTC. The chain joins TRBV19 to TRBJ2-5; 11 bases line up with TRBD2. Trimming cost V 6 bases and J 3 bases; bases outside gene matches: 6. The CDR3 is 15 amino acids. Germline V gene sequence: CDR1 LNHDA, CDR2 SQIVND (reference sequence).

The CDR3 DNA is TGCGCCAGCAGCCAAGATCAACAAATCTATGGCTACACCTTC. Translation gives CASSQDQQIYGYTF. J is TRBJ1-2 and V is TRBV4-3; no firm D call. Germline CDR1 LGHNA, CDR2 YSLEER. Trimming shortened V by 0 bases and J by 4 bases, and 9 bases separated the two germline ends. This CDR3 region has 14 residues.

J is TRBJ1-1 and V is TRBV11-2; D is undetermined. V lost 5 bases and J lost 1, with 8 bases in between. Germline CDR1 reads SGHAT; CDR2 reads FQNNGV. This CDR3 has 13 residues. CDR3 protein: CASSPKKNTEAFF. Written as DNA, the CDR3 is TGTGCCAGCAGCCCTAAGAAGAACACTGAAGCTTTCTTT.

This sequence joins TRBV30 and TRBJ2-7; D tentatively fits TRBD1 or TRBD2 (5 bases each). The germline V and J ends were trimmed by 2 bases and 4 bases, with 15 bases remaining between them. This CDR3 is 14 amino acids long. The germline V gene has CDR1 GTSNPN and CDR2 SVGIG (reference sequence). CDR3 region: CAWSRGLGEYEQYF. For the CDR3, the DNA is TGTGCCTGGAGTAGGGGCCTGGGGGAATACGAGCAGTACTTC.

On this clone: Other DNA sequences from this sample encode an identical CDR3 as well. J is TRBJ2-5 and V is TRBV18; no definite D call. The V end lost 0 bases, the J end lost 5 bases, and 7 bases lay between the germline ends. CDR3 size: 13 residues. Germline lookup yields CDR1 KGHSH and CDR2 LQKENI. CDR3: CASSPPVLETQYF. The CDR3 DNA reads TGTGCCAGCTCACCACCGGTCTTGGAGACCCAGTACTTC.